A selection of T cell receptor beta chains follows, all from one sample in a study of graft-versus-host responses after intestinal transplantation. Clones were read by immunoSEQ multiplex PCR, and TCRdb kept only the in-frame ones, dropping some. Of more than 95,000 clones in the sample, 80% to 95% were seen once. The antigens these receptors bind are not known. The sample consisted of unstimulated CD8+ T cells sorted from spleen or lymph node cells, taken before intestinal transplant. The receptors come from a human donor who received an intestinal transplant. The CDR3 runs from the conserved cysteine through the conserved F or W. A D gene is named only where the DNA matches it firmly. Clone sizes are given selectively: once, few, many, or a class where the clone is expanded.

clone size: -; V gene: TRBV4-1; D gene: -; J gene: TRBJ2-5; CDR3 length: 13; CDR3 protein: CASSQARGETQYF; CDR3 DNA: TGCGCCAGCAGCCAAGCAAGAGGGGAGACCCAGTACTTC
clone size: -; V gene: TRBV19; D gene: -; J gene: TRBJ1-6; CDR3 length: 12; CDR3 protein: CASSDGGSPLHF; CDR3 DNA: TGTGCCAGTAGTGACGGTGGGTCACCCCTCCACTTT
clone size: -; V gene: TRBV6-5; D gene: TRBD2; J gene: TRBJ2-3; CDR3 length: 15; CDR3 protein: CASSSTSGITDTQYF; CDR3 DNA: TGTGCCAGCAGTTCCACTAGCGGAATCACAGATACGCAGTATTTT
clone size: -; V gene: TRBV4-1; D gene: TRBD1; J gene: TRBJ2-7; CDR3 length: 14; CDR3 protein: CASSQVGQVYEQYF; CDR3 DNA: TGCGCCAGCAGCCAAGTCGGACAGGTATACGAGCAGTACTTC
clone size: -; V gene: TRBV19; D gene: -; J gene: TRBJ1-2; CDR3 length: 14; CDR3 protein: CASSIVIREGSYTF; CDR3 DNA: TGTGCCAGTAGTATAGTAATACGGGAAGGGAGCTACACCTTC
clone size: -; V gene: TRBV5-4; D gene: -; J gene: TRBJ2-7; CDR3 length: 14; CDR3 protein: CASSEGESTYEQYF; CDR3 DNA: TGTGCCAGCAGCGAGGGGGAAAGCACCTACGAGCAGTACTTC
clone size: -; V gene: TRBV7-6; D gene: -; J gene: TRBJ2-5; CDR3 length: 14; CDR3 protein: CASSPPTGRETQYF; CDR3 DNA: TGTGCCAGCAGCCCACCAACAGGGCGAGAGACCCAGTACTTC
clone size: -; V gene: TRBV7-6; D gene: TRBD1; J gene: TRBJ1-6; CDR3 length: 15; CDR3 protein: CASSQGQGGNSPLHF; CDR3 DNA: TGTGCCAGCAGCCAAGGACAGGGCGGTAATTCACCCCTCCACTTT
clone size: -; V gene: TRBV18; D gene: TRBD1; J gene: TRBJ1-2; CDR3 length: 14; CDR3 protein: CASSPFWTGYGYTF; CDR3 DNA: TGTGCCAGCTCACCCTTCTGGACAGGGTATGGCTACACCTTC
clone size: few; V gene: TRBV19; D gene: -; J gene: TRBJ1-2; CDR3 length: 13; CDR3 protein: CASSIHHTDGYTF; CDR3 DNA: TGTGCCAGTAGTATACATCACACCGATGGCTACACCTTC
clone size: -; V gene: TRBV7-9; D gene: -; J gene: TRBJ1-2; CDR3 length: 14; CDR3 protein: CASSSPGAYYGYTF; CDR3 DNA: TGTGCCAGCAGCTCGCCCGGGGCCTACTATGGCTACACCTTC
clone size: once; V gene: TRBV6-1; D gene: -; J gene: TRBJ1-6; CDR3 length: 16; CDR3 protein: CASSEPPGPSNSPLHF; CDR3 DNA: TGTGCCAGCAGTGAACCCCCCGGACCGAGTAATTCACCCCTCCACTTT
clone size: -; V gene: TRBV29-1; D gene: TRBD2; J gene: TRBJ2-3; CDR3 length: 18; CDR3 protein: CSVENWGRTSGSSDTQYF; CDR3 DNA: TGCAGCGTTGAAAATTGGGGACGGACTAGCGGTAGTTCAGATACGCAGTATTTT
clone size: -; V gene: TRBV19; D gene: TRBD2; J gene: TRBJ2-3; CDR3 length: 15; CDR3 protein: CASSPSASGSDTQYF; CDR3 DNA: TGTGCCAGTAGCCCCTCGGCTAGCGGGTCAGATACGCAGTATTTT
clone size: -; V gene: TRBV27; D gene: TRBD2; J gene: TRBJ2-5; CDR3 length: 17; CDR3 protein: CASSTWGGRGGLETQYF; CDR3 DNA: TGTGCCAGCAGCACCTGGGGAGGGCGGGGGGGCCTGGAGACCCAGTACTTC
clone size: -; V gene: TRBV7-9; D gene: -; J gene: TRBJ2-2; CDR3 length: 13; CDR3 protein: CASSSANTGELFF; CDR3 DNA: TGTGCCAGCAGCTCTGCGAACACCGGGGAGCTGTTTTTT
clone size: few; V gene: TRBV4-1; D gene: -; J gene: TRBJ1-6; CDR3 length: 15; CDR3 protein: CASSQDHTLYSPLHF; CDR3 DNA: TGCGCCAGCAGCCAAGATCATACCCTATACTCACCCCTCCACTTT
clone size: -; V gene: TRBV27; D gene: TRBD1; J gene: TRBJ1-4; CDR3 length: 15; CDR3 protein: CASSPPGQGAEKLFF; CDR3 DNA: TGTGCCAGCAGTCCTCCGGGACAGGGGGCCGAAAAACTGTTTTTT
clone size: -; V gene: TRBV7-3; D gene: -; J gene: TRBJ2-5; CDR3 length: 16; CDR3 protein: CASSLGGGLEGETQYF; CDR3 DNA: TGTGCCAGCAGCTTAGGAGGCGGGCTAGAAGGGGAGACCCAGTACTTC
clone size: -; V gene: TRBV10-2; D gene: TRBD2; J gene: TRBJ2-5; CDR3 length: 15; CDR3 protein: CASTNSGGPPGTQYF; CDR3 DNA: TGCGCCAGCACCAACAGCGGGGGGCCCCCAGGGACCCAGTACTTC
clone size: -; V gene: TRBV15; D gene: -; J gene: TRBJ2-1; CDR3 length: 14; CDR3 protein: CATSEGIQMDEQFF; CDR3 DNA: TGTGCCACCTCCGAAGGAATCCAAATGGATGAGCAGTTCTTC
clone size: -; V gene: TRBV6-5; D gene: -; J gene: TRBJ2-2; CDR3 length: 12; CDR3 protein: CASRKDTGELFF; CDR3 DNA: TGTGCCAGCAGAAAGGACACCGGGGAGCTGTTTTTT
clone size: -; V gene: TRBV5-4; D gene: -; J gene: TRBJ1-1; CDR3 length: 14; CDR3 protein: CASSSGGPNTEAFF; CDR3 DNA: TGTGCCAGCAGCTCCGGAGGGCCGAACACTGAAGCTTTCTTT
clone size: -; V gene: TRBV5-6; D gene: TRBD1; J gene: TRBJ2-7; CDR3 length: 14; CDR3 protein: CASSLQQGAEEQYF; CDR3 DNA: TGTGCCAGCAGCTTACAACAGGGGGCTGAAGAGCAGTACTTC
clone size: -; V gene: TRBV7-8; D gene: TRBD1; J gene: TRBJ1-4; CDR3 length: 15; CDR3 protein: CASSGSGQLEEKLFF; CDR3 DNA: TGTGCCAGCAGCGGGTCGGGACAGTTGGAGGAAAAACTGTTTTTT
clone size: -; V gene: TRBV5-1; D gene: -; J gene: TRBJ2-1; CDR3 length: 15; CDR3 protein: CASSFAQGTLNEQFF; CDR3 DNA: TGCGCCAGCAGCTTCGCTCAAGGAACTTTGAATGAGCAGTTCTTC
clone size: -; V gene: TRBV14; D gene: -; J gene: TRBJ1-2; CDR3 length: 17; CDR3 protein: CASSSKIGAGGNYGYTF; CDR3 DNA: TGTGCCAGCAGTTCGAAGATTGGGGCAGGAGGTAACTATGGCTACACCTTC
clone size: -; V gene: TRBV9; D gene: -; J gene: TRBJ2-1; CDR3 length: 14; CDR3 protein: CASSVAKTSNEQFF; CDR3 DNA: TGTGCCAGCAGCGTAGCTAAGACTAGCAATGAGCAGTTCTTC
clone size: -; V gene: TRBV21-1; D gene: -; J gene: TRBJ1-2; CDR3 length: 13; CDR3 protein: CASSKGDNYGYTF; CDR3 DNA: TGTGCCAGCAGCAAGGGGGATAACTATGGCTACACCTTC
clone size: -; V gene: TRBV4-1; D gene: TRBD2; J gene: TRBJ2-3; CDR3 length: 19; CDR3 protein: CASSPTPASGGGSTDTQYF; CDR3 DNA: TGCGCCAGCAGCCCGACTCCGGCTAGCGGGGGAGGGTCCACAGATACGCAGTATTTT
clone size: few; V gene: TRBV12-5; D gene: TRBD2; J gene: TRBJ2-7; CDR3 length: 14; CDR3 protein: CASGETGLAAEQYF; CDR3 DNA: TGTGCTAGTGGTGAAACGGGACTAGCGGCCGAGCAGTACTTC
clone size: -; V gene: TRBV12-1; D gene: -; J gene: TRBJ1-6; CDR3 length: 15; CDR3 protein: CASSSWTGPYSPLHF; CDR3 DNA: TGTGCCAGCAGCTCCTGGACAGGGCCCTATTCACCCCTCCACTTT
clone size: -; V gene: TRBV5-1; D gene: TRBD1; J gene: TRBJ1-1; CDR3 length: 14; CDR3 protein: CASSSTGEPTEAFF; CDR3 DNA: TGCGCCAGCAGCTCGACAGGGGAGCCCACTGAAGCTTTCTTT
clone size: -; V gene: TRBV5-1; D gene: -; J gene: TRBJ1-3; CDR3 length: 15; CDR3 protein: CASSLDPNSGNTIYF; CDR3 DNA: TGCGCCAGCAGCTTGGACCCTAACTCTGGAAACACCATATATTTT
clone size: -; V gene: TRBV6-4; D gene: -; J gene: TRBJ1-5; CDR3 length: 15; CDR3 protein: CASSFVGKHNQPQHF; CDR3 DNA: TGTGCCAGCAGTTTCGTCGGAAAGCATAATCAGCCCCAGCATTTT
clone size: -; V gene: TRBV18; D gene: -; J gene: TRBJ1-1; CDR3 length: 14; CDR3 protein: CASSPPPGETEAFF; CDR3 DNA: TGTGCCAGCTCACCACCGCCTGGGGAAACTGAAGCTTTCTTT
clone size: once; V gene: TRBV6-5; D gene: -; J gene: TRBJ2-2; CDR3 length: 12; CDR3 protein: CATKTRSGELFF; CDR3 DNA: TGTGCCACCAAGACTAGGAGCGGGGAGCTGTTTTTT
clone size: once; V gene: TRBV11-2; D gene: -; J gene: TRBJ2-1; CDR3 length: 16; CDR3 protein: CASSITIGSTYNEQFF; CDR3 DNA: TGTGCCAGCAGCATAACAATCGGTAGCACCTACAATGAGCAGTTCTTC
clone size: -; V gene: TRBV19; D gene: -; J gene: TRBJ1-3; CDR3 length: 15; CDR3 protein: CASSIYQGSGNTIYF; CDR3 DNA: TGTGCCAGTAGTATCTACCAAGGCTCTGGAAACACCATATATTTT
clone size: -; V gene: TRBV18; D gene: -; J gene: TRBJ1-5; CDR3 length: 13; CDR3 protein: CASSPGGDQPQHF; CDR3 DNA: TGTGCCAGCTCACCAGGGGGGGATCAGCCCCAGCATTTT
clone size: -; V gene: TRBV18; D gene: TRBD1; J gene: TRBJ2-5; CDR3 length: 15; CDR3 protein: CASSPSGTGQETQYF; CDR3 DNA: TGTGCCAGCTCACCCTCCGGGACAGGCCAAGAGACCCAGTACTTC
clone size: -; V gene: TRBV12-5; D gene: -; J gene: TRBJ2-7; CDR3 length: 12; CDR3 protein: CASGKGIDEQYF; CDR3 DNA: TGTGCTAGTGGCAAGGGTATCGACGAGCAGTACTTC
clone size: -; V gene: TRBV4-2; D gene: TRBD1; J gene: TRBJ2-7; CDR3 length: 19; CDR3 protein: CASSQDDRGPDWGDGEQYF; CDR3 DNA: TGTGCCAGCAGCCAAGATGACAGGGGCCCTGATTGGGGAGATGGCGAGCAGTACTTC
clone size: once; V gene: TRBV12-5; D gene: -; J gene: TRBJ2-5; CDR3 length: 16; CDR3 protein: CASGLPYGGPGETQYF; CDR3 DNA: TGTGCTAGTGGTTTGCCGTACGGCGGGCCAGGGGAGACCCAGTACTTC
clone size: -; V gene: TRBV5-1; D gene: -; J gene: TRBJ2-3; CDR3 length: 18; CDR3 protein: CASSSDSTGRSSTDTQYF; CDR3 DNA: TGCGCCAGCAGCTCGGACTCCACGGGGCGATCTAGCACAGATACGCAGTATTTT
clone size: -; V gene: TRBV5-4; D gene: -; J gene: TRBJ1-2; CDR3 length: 17; CDR3 protein: CASSFGIRDRDNYGYTF; CDR3 DNA: TGTGCCAGCAGCTTCGGAATAAGGGATCGAGATAACTATGGCTACACCTTC
clone size: -; V gene: TRBV5-1; D gene: -; J gene: TRBJ2-2; CDR3 length: 15; CDR3 protein: CASSRLPTATGELFF; CDR3 DNA: TGCGCCAGCAGCCGGCTACCGACAGCCACCGGGGAGCTGTTTTTT
clone size: -; V gene: TRBV7-9; D gene: -; J gene: TRBJ1-2; CDR3 length: 14; CDR3 protein: CASSLEGGQNGYTF; CDR3 DNA: TGTGCCAGCAGCTTAGAAGGGGGTCAGAACGGCTACACCTTC
clone size: -; V gene: TRBV5-1; D gene: TRBD1; J gene: TRBJ1-2; CDR3 length: 15; CDR3 protein: CASTEIEGAADGYTF; CDR3 DNA: TGCGCCAGCACCGAAATCGAGGGGGCTGCGGATGGCTACACCTTC
clone size: -; V gene: TRBV19; D gene: -; J gene: TRBJ2-2; CDR3 length: 15; CDR3 protein: CASKMILSDTGELFF; CDR3 DNA: TGTGCCAGTAAGATGATCTTGAGTGACACCGGGGAGCTGTTTTTT
clone size: -; V gene: TRBV29-1; D gene: TRBD2; J gene: TRBJ2-2; CDR3 length: 15; CDR3 protein: CSVDGLAGNTGELFF; CDR3 DNA: TGCAGCGTTGATGGGCTAGCGGGGAACACCGGGGAGCTGTTTTTT
clone size: -; V gene: TRBV7-9; D gene: -; J gene: TRBJ1-3; CDR3 length: 16; CDR3 protein: CASSSTPRHSGNTIYF; CDR3 DNA: TGTGCCAGCAGCTCGACACCACGCCACTCTGGAAACACCATATATTTT
clone size: -; V gene: TRBV15; D gene: TRBD1; J gene: TRBJ1-5; CDR3 length: 16; CDR3 protein: CATSERGRRGNQPQHF; CDR3 DNA: TGTGCCACCAGCGAGAGGGGGCGGCGGGGCAATCAGCCCCAGCATTTT
clone size: -; V gene: TRBV13; D gene: -; J gene: TRBJ2-3; CDR3 length: 15; CDR3 protein: CASSLGSGQADTQYF; CDR3 DNA: TGTGCCAGCAGCTTAGGATCAGGGCAGGCAGATACGCAGTATTTT
clone size: -; V gene: TRBV10-1; D gene: -; J gene: TRBJ2-5; CDR3 length: 15; CDR3 protein: CASSEGKRGGETQYF; CDR3 DNA: TGCGCCAGCAGTGAGGGAAAAAGGGGAGGAGAGACCCAGTACTTC